This T cell receptor beta chain was profiled in a study of CD8+ T cells in alopecia areata. General study results and limits: The study found higher clonality in lesional than normal scalp, especially in alopecia totalis/universalis. Normal skin's resident alphabeta T cells are sequenced alongside lesional scalp T cells.

TCR sequencing used cDNA made by reverse transcription of extracted RNA. Measured with immunoSEQ multiplex PCR; TCRdb has only the in-frame clones, and not every one. The table shows 110,000 or so clones, with 55% to 70% occurring only once. The V and J ends lost 3 bases and 6 bases respectively, with 11 bases between them. The CDR3 loop spans 12 amino acids. Germline V CDR1 and CDR2: SQVTM, ANQGSEA. Points on this clone: Its specificity is unknown.

The clonotype originates from a human donor in good health. The sample was CD4+ T cells sorted from blood. The chain is built from TRBV29-1 and TRBJ1-1; a possible D gene is TRBD1 (5 bases). CDR3 sequence: CSVEDQGAEAFF. DNA of the CDR3: TGCAGCGTTGAGGACCAGGGTGCTGAAGCTTTCTTT.